This TCR beta chain comes out of a study of blood T cell repertoires in COVID-19. The length of the CDR3 is 15 residues. Deletions cut 3 bases from V and 0 bases from J, with 10 bases between. From germline, CDR1 is KGHSH and CDR2 LQKENI. Generated by immunoSEQ multiplex PCR, the TCRdb table keeps only in-frame clones and is missing some. The data contain fewer than 350,000 clones, 80% to 95% of them singletons. Seattle enrolled patients during active infection and tracked them longitudinally. The origin of this receptor is a woman aged 25 to 39 with COVID-19, enrolled during active disease. Sequences were obtained from peripheral blood. The V and J genes are TRBV18 and TRBJ2-3; no firm D call. The CDR3 region is CASSPIRSSTDTQYF. The CDR3, as DNA: TGTGCCAGCTCACCGATAAGGAGCAGCACAGATACGCAGTATTTT.